These 29 T cell receptor beta chains originate from one sample sequenced in a study of blood T cell repertoires in COVID-19. The data were produced by immunoSEQ multiplex PCR, yet TCRdb's version contains in-frame clones alone and is incomplete. This sample has 40,000 to 50,000 clones, with around nine tenths found just once. Specimen: peripheral blood. The receptors stem from a human donor in a cohort sampled during active COVID-19.

The chain couples TRBV11-1 to TRBJ2-1; 7 bases agree with TRBD2. J lost 6 bases, V lost 5 bases, and 10 bases had no gene match. In germline, CDR1 is SGHAT, CDR2 FQDESV (reference sequence). The CDR3 has 15 residues. CDR3 region: CASSPRTSWTNEQFF. CDR3 coding DNA: TGTGCCAGCAGCCCTAGGACTAGTTGGACCAATGAGCAGTTCTTC.

This clone was counted once. The gene calls are TRBV19 and TRBJ2-7, with D unresolved. The CDR3 consists of 15 residues. The germline CDR1 and CDR2 sequences are LNHDA and SQIVND (reference sequence). Trimming took off 2 bases at V and 0 bases at J, with 11 bases between the two ends. DNA of the CDR3: TGTGCCAGTAGTATAACAGTGGCCCACTCCTACGAGCAGTACTTC. Translating gives CASSITVAHSYEQYF.

The rearrangement uses TRBV2 and TRBJ2-7; 9 nucleotides line up with TRBD2. CDR3 size: 15 residues. Germline V CDR1 and CDR2: SNHLY, FYNNEI. With V trimmed by 7 bases and J by 0 bases, 7 bases remained unmatched. CDR3 coding DNA: TGTGCCAGCACCTTAGCGGGAGATGGCTCCTACGAGCAGTACTTC. Protein product: CASTLAGDGSYEQYF.

The chain couples TRBV20-1 to TRBJ2-1; D gene uncertain. Germline V gene data show CDR1 as DFQATT and CDR2 as SNEGSKA (reference sequence). V lost 5 bases and J 6 bases, leaving 8 bases between the germline ends. CDR3 length: 11 residues. CDR3 in amino acids: CSADLVNEQFF. The DNA for the CDR3 is TGCAGTGCTGATCTAGTCAATGAGCAGTTCTTC.

The CDR3 spells CASSQNRGNQPQHF. The CDR3 DNA reads TGTGCCAGTAGTCAGAACAGGGGCAATCAGCCCCAGCATTTT. The genes are TRBV19 and TRBJ1-5; a weak D match, TRBD1 (6 bases). CDR1 is LNHDA, CDR2 SQIVND, per germline (reference sequence). This CDR3 has 14 residues. V dropped 5 bases and J dropped 2 bases, with 10 bases sitting between them.

The gene calls are TRBV27 and TRBJ1-1, with 8 bases matching TRBD1. This CDR3 region has 14 residues. The ends lost 3 bases at V and 3 bases at J; junction bases unmatched: 3. Looked up from germline, CDR1 is MNHEY and CDR2 is SMNVEV (reference sequence). The CDR3 bases are TGTGCCAGCAGTTTGGCAGGGGGCTACACTGAAGCTTTCTTT. Its translation is CASSLAGGYTEAFF.

The chain links TRBV11-2 to TRBJ2-7; maybe TRBD2 (6 bases). Germline V gene lookup returns CDR1 SGHAT and CDR2 FQNNGV. V gave up 0 bases and J gave up 0 bases, with 15 bases separating them. This CDR3 region has 17 residues. In DNA form, the CDR3 reads TGTGCCAGCAGCTTAGATCTTGTTAGCGGTAGCTCCTACGAGCAGTACTTC. Its protein product is CASSLDLVSGSSYEQYF.

The chain couples TRBV7-2 to TRBJ2-1, with TRBD2 matching over 10 bases. Germline values: CDR1 SGHTA, CDR2 FQGNSA. This CDR3 is built from 15 residues. The junction had 7 bases not matched to a gene; V was cut back by 2 bases and J by 9 bases. The CDR3 nucleotides read TGTGCCAGCAGCTTACCGGGGAGCGGGAGGGCTGAGCAGTTCTTC. It translates to CASSLPGSGRAEQFF.

The chain uses TRBV5-6 and TRBJ2-7; 14 bases line up with TRBD2. The CDR3 is 17 amino acids. Germline V gene sequence: CDR1 SGHDT, CDR2 YYEEEE. The V gene end was trimmed by 5 bases and the J gene end by 5 bases; junction bases not matched to a gene: 12. The CDR3 nucleotides read TGTGCCAGCAGTTCAACCGGGACTAGCGGGAGTCGGCACGAGCAGTACTTC. Translating gives CASSSTGTSGSRHEQYF.

The CDR3 spells CASSRTLLAGTREDTQYF. The CDR3 DNA reads as TGTGCCAGCAGTCGTACCTTACTAGCGGGGACAAGGGAAGATACGCAGTATTTT. The J gene is TRBJ2-3, the V gene TRBV3-1 (or the pseudogene TRBV3-2); 10 bases are shared with TRBD2. Germline V CDR1 and CDR2: LGHDT, YNNKEL (reference sequence). This CDR3 region has 18 residues. V dropped 6 bases and J dropped 5; count of bases not matched to a gene: 17.

The chain couples TRBV4-1 to TRBJ1-4, with TRBD1 as a possible D gene (5 bases). The V gene lost 3 bases and the J gene lost 10 bases, with 27 bases spanning the gap. The CDR3 runs 18 residues. Germline CDR1 is MGHRA and CDR2 is YSYEKL. For the CDR3, the DNA is TGCGCCAGCAGCCATGAACCTCTAGGACGGGACTTGAGATTAAAACTGTTTTTT. Its translation: CASSHEPLGRDLRLKLFF.

V is TRBV4-1 and J is TRBJ2-7, with 7 bases that match TRBD1. CDR1 MGHRA and CDR2 YSYEKL come from the germline V gene. The CDR3 extends over 17 amino acids. With 0 bases clipped from V and 3 bases from J, the junction kept 11 bases outside the gene matches. The CDR3: CASSQDPPTGTFYEQYF. The CDR3 coding sequence is TGCGCCAGCAGCCAAGACCCACCGACAGGGACCTTCTACGAGCAGTACTTC.

This sequence joins TRBV5-1 and TRBJ1-1, with TRBD1 matching 11 bases. Germline V gene sequence: CDR1 SGHRS, CDR2 YFSETQ. The CDR3 has 15 residues. V was clipped by 0 bases and J by 6 bases; unmatched bases: 4. The CDR3 protein is CASSLVVGQGAEAFF. In DNA, the CDR3 is TGCGCCAGCAGCTTGGTCGTGGGACAGGGGGCTGAAGCTTTCTTT.

The chain couples TRBV2 to TRBJ1-5; D perhaps matches TRBD1 (5 bases). CDR1 and CDR2 from the germline V gene are SNHLY and FYNNEI. V was pared by 5 bases and J by 6 bases, with 11 bases between. This CDR3 has 13 residues. CDR3 sequence reads: CASSPGKFQPQHF. The CDR3, as DNA: TGTGCCAGCAGTCCAGGGAAGTTTCAGCCCCAGCATTTT.

DNA for the CDR3: TGCGCCAGCAGCTTGGCCGGCACAGATACGCAGTATTTT. Its translation: CASSLAGTDTQYF. V gene TRBV5-1 combines with J gene TRBJ2-3; D is undetermined. Between the trimmed V and J ends, which lost 0 bases and 1 base, there was a span of 3 bases. The germline CDR1 and CDR2 sequences are SGHRS and YFSETQ. CDR3 length: 13 residues.

The V gene is TRBV29-1, the J gene TRBJ1-2, with TRBD1 matching 10 bases. Losses at the gene ends were 6 bases for V and 6 bases for J; bases not matched to a gene: 7. The CDR3 has 13 amino acids. Looked up from germline, CDR1 is SQVTM and CDR2 is ANQGSEA. CDR3 nucleotides: TGCAGCGTCGACGACAGGGGGCGGGATGGCTACACCTTC. This gives the protein CSVDDRGRDGYTF.

This clone showed up just once. The chain has TRBV19 and TRBJ1-5; possibly TRBD1 for D (5 bases). This CDR3 region has 16 residues. Trimming removed 0 bases from V and 4 bases from J, with 13 bases in between. Germline CDR1 and CDR2: LNHDA and SQIVND (reference sequence). The CDR3 nucleotides read TGTGCCAGTAGTATAGATACCCTCAGGGTTAATCAGCCCCAGCATTTT. It specifies CASSIDTLRVNQPQHF.

The chain couples TRBV12-5 to TRBJ2-5; 11 bases fit TRBD2. Germline values: CDR1 LGHNT, CDR2 FRNRAP. After removal of 5 bases from V and 2 bases from J, the junction contained 4 bases not matched to a gene. The CDR3 sequence is 15 residues long. CDR3 coding DNA: TGTGCTAGTGGTCCCCGACTAGCGGGACAAGAGACCCAGTACTTC. Protein sequence: CASGPRLAGQETQYF.

About this clone: The junction does not match germline at one end; this may be a read error. This rearrangement joins TRBV27 to TRBJ1-1; 12 bases match TRBD1. The CDR3 is 15 amino acids. Germline V lookup: CDR1 MNHEY, CDR2 SMNVEV (reference sequence). Here the CDR3 reads CASSFSGQGAADAFF. The CDR3 DNA follows: TGTGCCAGCAGTTTTTCGGGACAGGGGGCAGCTGACGCTTTCTTT.

Here the CDR3 reads CASSVTSGTTDTQYF. The DNA for the CDR3 is TGTGCCAGCAGCGTCACTAGCGGAACCACAGATACGCAGTATTTT. The chain couples TRBV9 to TRBJ2-3; 8 nucleotides agree with TRBD2. This CDR3 is 15 amino acids long. Germline loops: CDR1 SGDLS, CDR2 YYNGEE. V trimming: 2 bases; J trimming: 2 bases; junction bases outside the gene matches: 4.

The V and J genes are TRBV7-9 and TRBJ1-1, with D perhaps TRBD1 (5 bases). Germline CDR1 reads SEHNR; CDR2 reads FQNEAQ (reference sequence). V dropped 4 bases and J dropped 1 base, with 19 bases sitting between them. This CDR3 has 17 amino acids. The CDR3 bases are TGTGCCAGCAGCTCTTTGGGGGGTCCAAAAGGGAACACTGAAGCTTTCTTT. Its translation is CASSSLGGPKGNTEAFF.

The chain employs TRBV14 and TRBJ2-7; perhaps TRBD2 as D (6 bases). There are 15 residues in the CDR3. Per the germline V gene, CDR1 is SGHDN and CDR2 is FVKESK. Trimming removed 3 bases at V and 2 bases at J, with 14 bases between. The CDR3 sequence: CASSQRSGPTYEQYF. The CDR3 DNA sequence: TGTGCCAGCAGCCAGAGGAGCGGGCCCACCTACGAGCAGTACTTC.

This clone appeared a few times. The gene calls are TRBV30 and TRBJ2-7, with a weak D call TRBD2 (5 bases). The germline V gene encodes CDR1 GTSNPN and CDR2 SVGIG (reference sequence). Trimming cost V 4 bases and J 0 bases, with 19 bases left between them. The CDR3 runs to 16 residues. The CDR3 spells CAWTPRGSPTSYEQYF. The CDR3 bases are TGTGCCTGGACCCCCCGAGGGAGCCCGACCTCCTACGAGCAGTACTTC.

The gene calls are TRBV19 and TRBJ1-2; 9 positions match TRBD1. Germline V CDR1 and CDR2: LNHDA, SQIVND (reference sequence). The CDR3 totals 14 residues. Unmatched junction bases numbered 7, after V lost 7 bases and J lost 4 bases. The CDR3 bases are TGTGCCAGTACCTCGGGACAGGGATTCTATGGCTACACCTTC. Its protein product is CASTSGQGFYGYTF.

V gene TRBV4-1 combines with J gene TRBJ1-4; the match to TRBD1 covers 8 bases. The CDR3 consists of 14 residues. J lost 5 bases, V lost 4 bases, and 3 bases had no gene match. CDR1 MGHRA and CDR2 YSYEKL come from the germline V gene. CDR3 in DNA: TGCGCCAGCAGCCCCGCAGGGGGCAATGAAAAACTGTTTTTT. This encodes CASSPAGGNEKLFF.

The chain employs TRBV7-6 and TRBJ2-7; unclear D gene. V gave up 0 bases and J gave up 0 bases, with 6 bases separating them. This CDR3 has 14 residues. The germline CDR1 and CDR2 sequences are SGHVS and FNYEAQ. The CDR3 protein is CASSLAGNSYEQYF. The CDR3 DNA reads TGTGCCAGCAGCTTAGCGGGCAACTCCTACGAGCAGTACTTC.

This chain connects TRBV28 to TRBJ1-6; 7 bases align to TRBD1. The CDR3 runs 15 residues. V lost 1 base to trimming and J lost 8 bases; unmatched junction nucleotides: 5. CDR1 and CDR2 from the germline V gene are MDHEN and SYDVKM. This CDR3 is CASSLYQGVYSPLHF. CDR3 bases: TGTGCCAGCAGTTTATATCAGGGGGTGTATTCACCCCTCCACTTT.

V and J are TRBV7-8 and TRBJ2-1, with TRBD2 matching 8 bases. CDR3 length: 14 amino acids. The V and J ends lost 5 bases and 3 bases, in that order; junction bases with no gene match: 3. Looked up from germline, CDR1 is SGHVS and CDR2 is FQNEAQ. This CDR3 is CASSPGTSYNEQFF. CDR3 nucleotide sequence: TGTGCCAGCAGCCCCGGGACTAGCTACAATGAGCAGTTCTTC.

The chain recombines TRBV5-1 with TRBJ2-1, with 11 bases matching TRBD2. Unmatched junction bases numbered 7, after V lost 2 bases and J lost 0 bases. Germline CDR1 reads SGHRS; CDR2 reads YFSETQ. This CDR3 is built from 18 residues. The CDR3 nucleotides read TGCGCCAGCAGCTTCGGGTCTAGCGGGAGGACCTCCTACAATGAGCAGTTCTTC. Translated, it gives CASSFGSSGRTSYNEQFF.